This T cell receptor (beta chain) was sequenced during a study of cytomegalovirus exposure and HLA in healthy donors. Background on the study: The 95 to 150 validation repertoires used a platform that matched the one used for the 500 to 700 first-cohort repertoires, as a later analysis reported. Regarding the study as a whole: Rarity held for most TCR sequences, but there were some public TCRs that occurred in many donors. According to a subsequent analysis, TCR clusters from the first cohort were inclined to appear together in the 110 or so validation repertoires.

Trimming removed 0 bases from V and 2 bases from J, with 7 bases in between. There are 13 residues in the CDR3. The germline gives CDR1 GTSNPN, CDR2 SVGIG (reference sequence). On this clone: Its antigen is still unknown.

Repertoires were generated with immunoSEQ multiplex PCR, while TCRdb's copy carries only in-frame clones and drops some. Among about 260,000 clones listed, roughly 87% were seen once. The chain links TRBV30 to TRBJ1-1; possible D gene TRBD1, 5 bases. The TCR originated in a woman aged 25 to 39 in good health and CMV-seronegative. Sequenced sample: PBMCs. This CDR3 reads CAWSVDSNTEAFF. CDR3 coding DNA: TGTGCCTGGAGTGTTGACAGTAACACTGAAGCTTTCTTT.